The 13 T cell receptor beta chains in this list originate from one sample, sequenced in a study of CD4 T cells in relation to SARS-CoV-2 and coronaviruses (dated by TCRdb to the early 2020s). These TCRs' antigens remain unknown. CD4+ T cells from unexposed donors were collected before the COVID-19 pandemic (2011-2018). After approximately eleven days of culture, CD4+ T cells were isolated with the EasySep CD4+ T cell isolation kit. The library was made by the immunoSEQ multiplex PCR assay. TCRdb stores this immuneACCESS table with in-frame sequences only. Part of the clones is absent; in the studies checked, under half of the shortfall reflects unresolved V genes, and no reason is known for the rest. The sample table holds roughly 25,000 clones, of which around 80% were seen once. 20% to 25% of the sample lies in the top ten. Source material: CD4+ T cells from PBMCs, cultured in vitro. All receptors derive from a human donor in good health.

This chain joins TRBV3-1 (or the pseudogene TRBV3-2) and TRBJ2-7; perhaps TRBD1 as D (5 bases). Germline CDR1 LGHDT, CDR2 YNNKEL (reference sequence). This CDR3 has 16 residues. The V and J ends lost 0 bases and 4 bases respectively, with 16 bases between them. CDR3 in amino acids: CASSQDLGVIEYEQYF. As DNA, the CDR3 is TGTGCCAGCAGCCAAGATCTAGGGGTTATAGAGTACGAGCAGTACTTC.

V is TRBV27 and J is TRBJ1-2; 7 positions match TRBD1. Unmatched junction bases numbered 13, after V lost 8 bases and J lost 4 bases. The CDR3 contains 15 residues. The germline V gene encodes CDR1 MNHEY and CDR2 SMNVEV (reference sequence). CDR3 protein: CASGGRGSRVYGYTF. The CDR3 DNA reads as TGTGCCAGCGGAGGCAGGGGGTCCCGGGTCTATGGCTACACCTTC.

This clone was picked up a small number of times. The gene calls are TRBV19 and TRBJ2-2; tentatively, D is TRBD1 (6 bases). CDR1 and CDR2 from the germline V gene are LNHDA and SQIVND (reference sequence). The CDR3 contains 14 residues. V was clipped by 4 bases and J by 7 bases, with 13 bases between them. This CDR3 is CASSTPIGGGELFF. As DNA, the CDR3 is TGTGCCAGTAGTACCCCAATAGGGGGCGGGGAGCTGTTTTTT.

This chain joins TRBV29-1 and TRBJ2-1, with D perhaps matching TRBD1 or TRBD2 (5 bases each). This CDR3 is built from 11 residues. The germline V gene has CDR1 SQVTM and CDR2 ANQGSEA. Trimming removed 6 bases from V and 8 bases from J, with 11 bases in between. In nucleotides, the CDR3 is TGCAGCGTAGCAGGGACGGATGAGCAGTTCTTC. Its translation: CSVAGTDEQFF.

This clone is deemed medium-sized. This chain joins TRBV29-1 and TRBJ2-7, with 8 nucleotides matching TRBD1. There are 14 residues in the CDR3. Germline lookup yields CDR1 SQVTM and CDR2 ANQGSEA. Trimming cost V 6 bases and J 2 bases; bases outside gene matches: 9. In nucleotides, the CDR3 is TGCAGCGTGGTGGGACAGGCCATCCCCTACGAGCAGTACTTC. This gives the protein CSVVGQAIPYEQYF.

J is TRBJ2-2 and V is TRBV5-1; 9 nucleotides line up with TRBD1. The germline CDR1 and CDR2 sequences are SGHRS and YFSETQ. This CDR3 has 15 residues. V dropped 3 bases and J dropped 5; count of bases not matched to a gene: 5. The CDR3 DNA is TGCGCCAGCAGCTCTGGACAGGGGATAACCGGGGAGCTGTTTTTT. This gives the protein CASSSGQGITGELFF.

This chain joins TRBV7-9 and TRBJ1-2, with D possibly matching TRBD1 (5 bases). There are 13 residues in the CDR3. Per germline, CDR1 SEHNR and CDR2 FQNEAQ (reference sequence). V shed 1 base and J shed 8 bases, with 11 bases lying between them. The CDR3 region is CASSLVGGRGYTF. CDR3 nucleotides: TGTGCCAGCAGCTTAGTGGGGGGAAGGGGCTACACCTTC.

This rearrangement joins TRBV5-5 to TRBJ1-2; D ambiguous. The CDR3 sequence is 12 residues long. The germline V gene has CDR1 SGHKS and CDR2 YYEKEE (reference sequence). V lost 1 base to trimming and J lost 6 bases, with 7 bases between them. CDR3 sequence reads: CASSLYSNGYTF. Written as DNA, the CDR3 is TGTGCCAGCAGCTTGTACTCGAATGGCTACACCTTC. The whole variable domain, remainder taken from reference TRBV5-5 and TRBJ1-2, is DAGVTQSPTHLIKTRGQQVTLRCSPISGHKSVSWYQQVLGQGPQFIFQYYEKEERGRGNFPDRFSARQFPNYSSELNVNALLLGDSALYLCASSLYSNGYTFGSGTRLTVV.

This chain joins TRBV7-9 and TRBJ1-2, with D uncertain. This CDR3 has 13 amino acids. Germline CDR1 reads SEHNR; CDR2 reads FQNEAQ (reference sequence). The V end was cut by 0 bases, the J end by 8 bases, with 10 bases between. CDR3 protein: CASSLAMTQGYTF. The DNA of the CDR3 is TGTGCCAGCAGCTTAGCCATGACTCAGGGCTACACCTTC.

The chain uses TRBV9 and TRBJ2-7, with TRBD1 matching over 7 bases. The J segment lost 2 bases and the V segment lost 4 bases, leaving 6 bases of the junction unmatched. There are 14 residues in the CDR3. Germline assignment: CDR1 SGDLS and CDR2 YYNGEE. Here the CDR3 DNA reads TGTGCCAGCAGCCCCGGGACAGCCACCTACGAGCAGTACTTC. Amino acids: CASSPGTATYEQYF.

This chain joins TRBV6-6 and TRBJ1-4; D might be TRBD1 (5 bases). V lost 6 bases and J lost 3, with 11 bases in between. Germline-derived CDR1 and CDR2 are MNHNY and SVGAGI (reference sequence). CDR3 length: 14 residues. The DNA for the CDR3 is TGTGCCAGCAGCGAGGGGTTTTCTAATGAAAAACTGTTTTTT. It is translated as CASSEGFSNEKLFF.

The chain links TRBV10-3 to TRBJ2-7; 8 positions agree with TRBD1. The germline V gene encodes CDR1 ENHRY and CDR2 SYGVKD. The ends lost 0 bases at V and 3 bases at J; junction bases unmatched: 7. The CDR3 length is 16 residues. The DNA of the CDR3 is TGTGCCATCAGTGAGTCTCAGGGGGCTGGAGTCTACGAGCAGTACTTC. Translating it yields CAISESQGAGVYEQYF.

The chain is built from TRBV7-3 and TRBJ2-1; 13 bases fit TRBD2. V dropped 5 bases and J dropped 4; count of bases not matched to a gene: 5. This CDR3 spans 16 amino acids. The germline V gene encodes CDR1 SGHTA and CDR2 FQGTGA. As DNA, the CDR3 is TGTGCCAGCAGCGAACCGGGACTAGCGGGGTACAATGAGCAGTTCTTC. Amino acid sequence: CASSEPGLAGYNEQFF.